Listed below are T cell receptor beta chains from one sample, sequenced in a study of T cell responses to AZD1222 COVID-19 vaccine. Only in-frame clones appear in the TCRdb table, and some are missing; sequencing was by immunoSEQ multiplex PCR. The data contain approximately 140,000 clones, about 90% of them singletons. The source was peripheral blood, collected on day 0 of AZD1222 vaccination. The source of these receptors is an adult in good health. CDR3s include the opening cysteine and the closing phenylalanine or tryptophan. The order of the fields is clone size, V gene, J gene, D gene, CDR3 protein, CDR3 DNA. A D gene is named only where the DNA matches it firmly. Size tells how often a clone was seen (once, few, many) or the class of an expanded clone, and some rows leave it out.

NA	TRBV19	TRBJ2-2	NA	CASSILAGQGGTGELFF	TGTGCCAGTAGTATACTAGCGGGACAGGGCGGGACCGGGGAGCTGTTTTTT
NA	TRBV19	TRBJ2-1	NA	CASSIGAGHRNEQFF	TGTGCCAGTAGTATAGGAGCAGGACACCGGAATGAGCAGTTCTTC
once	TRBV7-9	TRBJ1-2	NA	CASSLSGPDGYTF	TGTGCCAGCAGCTTATCGGGTCCGGATGGCTACACCTTC
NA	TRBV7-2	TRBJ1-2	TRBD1	CASSLTNGEGARGGYTF	TGTGCCAGCAGCTTAACCAACGGGGAGGGGGCCCGCGGTGGCTACACCTTC
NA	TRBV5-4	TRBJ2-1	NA	CASSFYNPLNPRQFF	TGTGCCAGCAGCTTTTACAACCCCCTAAACCCAAGGCAGTTCTTC
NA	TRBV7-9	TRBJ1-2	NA	CASSLEEFYGYTF	TGTGCCAGCAGCTTAGAGGAGTTCTATGGCTACACCTTC
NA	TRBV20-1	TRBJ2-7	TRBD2	CSASPGLPPYEQYF	TGCAGTGCTAGTCCGGGACTACCCCCCTACGAGCAGTACTTC
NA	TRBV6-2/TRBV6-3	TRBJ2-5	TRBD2	CASSGSGQETQYF	TGTGCCAGCAGTGGTAGCGGGCAAGAGACCCAGTACTTC
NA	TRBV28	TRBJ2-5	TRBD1	CASSLGWDRGAETQYF	TGTGCCAGCAGTTTAGGCTGGGACAGGGGCGCGGAGACCCAGTACTTC
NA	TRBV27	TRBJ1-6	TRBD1	CASNRRGTGVNSPLHF	TGTGCCAGCAACCGAAGGGGGACAGGGGTCAATTCACCCCTCCACTTT
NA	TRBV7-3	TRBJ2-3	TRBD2	CASSLAGGPTDTQYF	TGTGCCAGCAGTTTAGCGGGGGGACCCACAGATACGCAGTATTTT
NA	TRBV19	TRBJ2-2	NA	CASSNRERVVTGELFF	TGTGCCAGTAGTAATCGAGAGAGGGTGGTCACCGGGGAGCTGTTTTTT
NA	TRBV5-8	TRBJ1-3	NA	CASSLYWRSNTIYF	TGTGCCAGCAGCTTATATTGGAGGTCAAACACCATATATTTT
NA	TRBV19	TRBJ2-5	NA	CASSPGPSVETQYF	TGTGCCAGTAGTCCGGGGCCCTCGGTGGAGACCCAGTACTTC
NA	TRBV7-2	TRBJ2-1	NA	CASSFGRASYNEQFF	TGTGCCAGCAGCTTTGGCAGGGCATCCTACAATGAGCAGTTCTTC
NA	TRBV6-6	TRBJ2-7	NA	CASRDGGSGEQYF	TGTGCCAGCAGGGATGGGGGCTCTGGCGAGCAGTACTTC
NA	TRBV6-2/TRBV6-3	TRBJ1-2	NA	CASSSSSYGYTF	TGTGCCAGCAGTTCATCCTCCTATGGCTACACCTTC
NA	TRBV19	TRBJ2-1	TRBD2	CASSTHRRGGYNEQFF	TGTGCCAGTAGTACTCATAGGCGCGGGGGCTACAATGAGCAGTTCTTC
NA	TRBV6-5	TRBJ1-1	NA	CASTRGATKHTEAFF	TGTGCCAGCACACGGGGGGCCACGAAACACACTGAAGCTTTCTTT
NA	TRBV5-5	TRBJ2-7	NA	CASSLDTGSGYEQYF	TGTGCCAGCAGCTTGGATACGGGTTCGGGATACGAGCAGTACTTC
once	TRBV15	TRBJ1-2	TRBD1	CATSRDRGTANGYTF	TGTGCCACCAGCAGAGATCGGGGGACAGCGAATGGCTACACCTTC
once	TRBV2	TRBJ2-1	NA	CASTLEALTYNEQFF	TGTGCCAGCACCTTGGAGGCCCTCACCTACAATGAGCAGTTCTTC
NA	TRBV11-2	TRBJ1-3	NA	CASSLQNTIYF	TGTGCCAGCAGCTTACAGAACACCATATATTTT
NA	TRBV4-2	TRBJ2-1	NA	CASSQDQRVYNEQFF	TGTGCCAGCAGCCAAGACCAGCGGGTATACAATGAGCAGTTCTTC
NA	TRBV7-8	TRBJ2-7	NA	CASSRTGTYEQYF	TGTGCCAGCAGCCGTACAGGGACGTACGAGCAGTACTTC
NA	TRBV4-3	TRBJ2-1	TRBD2	CASSQAGAGGPYNEQFF	TGCGCCAGCAGCCAAGCTGGCGCGGGGGGACCATACAATGAGCAGTTCTTC
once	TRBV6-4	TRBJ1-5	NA	CASSVTTGQPQHF	TGTGCCAGCAGTGTTACTACAGGTCAGCCCCAGCATTTT
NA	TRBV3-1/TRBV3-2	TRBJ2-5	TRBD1	CASSQVSGTEQETQYF	TGTGCCAGCAGCCAAGTTTCCGGGACAGAGCAAGAGACCCAGTACTTC
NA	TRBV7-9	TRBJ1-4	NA	CASSLGQGGATNEKLFF	TGTGCCAGCAGCTTAGGGCAGGGAGGCGCAACTAATGAAAAACTGTTTTTT
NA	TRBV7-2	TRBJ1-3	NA	CASSLSGNTIYF	TGTGCCAGCAGCTTGTCTGGAAACACCATATATTTT
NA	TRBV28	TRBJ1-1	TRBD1	CASRRGLEAFF	TGTGCCAGCAGGAGGGGGCTTGAAGCTTTCTTT
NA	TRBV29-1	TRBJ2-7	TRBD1	CSVVGTAYEQYF	TGCAGCGTTGTAGGGACAGCCTACGAGCAGTACTTC
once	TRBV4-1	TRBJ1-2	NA	CASSQEPYLDDYGYTF	TGCGCCAGCAGCCAAGAACCTTACCTGGATGACTATGGCTACACCTTC
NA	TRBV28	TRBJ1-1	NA	CASSFRPEGRAFF	TGTGCCAGCAGTTTTCGACCTGAGGGGCGGGCTTTCTTT
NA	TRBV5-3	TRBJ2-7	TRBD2	CARSSLQTSGAYEQYF	TGTGCCAGAAGCTCACTCCAGACTAGCGGAGCCTACGAGCAGTACTTC
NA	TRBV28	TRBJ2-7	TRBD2	CASSSSEAGSSYEQYF	TGTGCCAGCAGTTCTTCAGAAGCGGGAAGCTCCTACGAGCAGTACTTC
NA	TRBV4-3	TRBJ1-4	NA	CASSQGMGGGVYEKLFF	TGCGCCAGCAGCCAAGGAATGGGTGGAGGAGTTTATGAAAAACTGTTTTTT
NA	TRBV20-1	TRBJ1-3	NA	CSARHGNTIYF	TGCAGTGCTAGACATGGAAACACCATATATTTT
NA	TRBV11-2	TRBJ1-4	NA	CASGLGEKLFF	TGTGCCAGCGGCTTGGGAGAAAAACTGTTTTTT
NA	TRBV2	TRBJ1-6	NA	CASSENSGQQSPLHF	TGTGCCAGCAGTGAAAACTCAGGGCAGCAGTCACCCCTCCACTTT
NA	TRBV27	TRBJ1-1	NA	CASRIRTEAFF	TGTGCCAGCCGGATCCGCACTGAAGCTTTCTTT
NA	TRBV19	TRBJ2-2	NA	CASYPLGGVANTGELFF	TGTGCCAGTTATCCTTTAGGGGGAGTCGCGAACACCGGGGAGCTGTTTTTT
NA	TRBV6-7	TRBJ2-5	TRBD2	CASSRGLAGLETQYF	TGTGCCAGCAGTCGGGGACTAGCGGGACTAGAGACCCAGTACTTC
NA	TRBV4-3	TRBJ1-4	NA	CASSKLGGTNEKLFF	TGCGCCAGCAGCAAGTTAGGTGGGACTAATGAAAAACTGTTTTTT
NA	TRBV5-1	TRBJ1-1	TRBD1	CASSSGQPNTEAFF	TGCGCCAGCAGCTCGGGACAGCCGAACACTGAAGCTTTCTTT
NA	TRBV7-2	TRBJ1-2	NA	CASSLVREGGYTF	TGTGCCAGCAGCTTAGTAAGGGAAGGCGGCTACACCTTC